The present T cell receptor beta chain was sequenced within a study of CD8+ T cells in alopecia areata. RNA extraction and reverse transcription yielded cDNA as sequencing template. Only in-frame clones appear in the TCRdb table, and some are missing; sequencing was by immunoSEQ multiplex PCR. The sample has a few hundred thousand clones, roughly three fifths seen once. Study-wide results and caveats: Sequence data from scalp samples additionally include resident alphabeta T cells of normal skin. Affected lesional scalp, above all in alopecia totalis/universalis, was more clonal than normal scalp.

This CDR3 region has 16 residues. With 0 bases removed from V and 5 bases from J, the gap between germline ends came to 17 bases. Germline V gene sequence: CDR1 GTSNPN, CDR2 SVGIG (reference sequence). This clone was observed a single time. Antigen: not known. The specimen was CD8+ T cells sorted from blood. The genes are TRBV30 and TRBJ1-5; unclear D gene. This receptor was identified in a human donor in good health. The CDR3 region has the DNA TGTGCCTGGAGTGTACAACCCAATCCCCTCGATCAGCCCCAGCATTTT. Protein product: CAWSVQPNPLDQPQHF.